This paragraph covers one T cell receptor (beta chain) sequence. No cognate antigen has been identified for it. No much larger clone is present one base from it, and per-base qualities are unavailable. Each collaborating institution followed its own protocols to collect whole blood in K2EDTA tubes. Collaborator samples were shipped for TCRbeta analysis as frozen whole blood, isolated PBMCs, or DNA extracted from either sample type. The data were obtained in a study of blood T cell repertoires in COVID-19 (dated by TCRdb to the early 2020s). Regarding the complete study: Samples covering the acute and convalescent phases of COVID-19 were provided by collaborators in the United States, Italy and Spain. The repertoires were released in a freely available public database meant as a resource for research on the immune response to SARS-CoV-2. Deeply sampled blood TCRbeta repertoires from subjects exposed to, actively infected with, or recovered from COVID-19 were included in the dataset. Samples were obtained from the ongoing ImmuneRACE study (first 160 participants) and from about 1,300 subjects provided by 6 global collaborators. The prospective study material was composed of cDNA or gDNA derived from T cells, B-cell-depleted T cells, or PBMCs. HLA class I and class II types, where available, came from metadata supplied by the sample provider rather than from assay-based typing. The sample metadata nearly always contained a de-identified subject ID, COVID-19 status, age in years and sex. Results and caveats for the whole study, not just this receptor: Clinical and demographic metadata were provided uncurated, with the amount varying by source and participant.

TCRbeta CDR3 regions were amplified from genomic DNA by means of the immunoSEQ Assay, a bias-controlled multiplex PCR. Regarding the original processing steps: Within the assay, amplification of reference gene primers was used to estimate how many nucleated cells each sample contained. To quantify the absolute abundance of each unique TCRbeta CDR3 rearrangement, sequence reads were collapsed and filtered. Productive Simpson clonality was computed per sample as the square root of Simpson's diversity index over productive rearrangements. The table comes from immuneACCESS by way of TCRdb, which keeps in-frame sequences with V and J called. Part of the clones is missing from these tables; in studies checked, under half for an unresolved V gene and the rest for unknown reasons. V, J and clone size derive from that table, while D and trimming were established from the DNA sequence. Recorded for this sample are about 140,000 clones; 70% to 85% of them occurred a single time. The ten top clones hold approximately 9.5% of the sample.

Relative to germline, V is 1 base shorter and J is 8 bases shorter, with 10 bases between their ends. The germline V gene supplies CDR1 SGHRS and CDR2 YFSETQ. Measured from the cysteine to the phenylalanine, the CDR3 is 13 residues long. Only the CDR3 region is kept as DNA, spanning 39 bases read in frame from base 1. The chain links TRBV5-1 with TRBJ2-1, with the D gene not clear enough to name. This sequence originates from a woman older than 75 in a cohort sampled during active or convalescent COVID-19. The material sequenced was peripheral blood. The DNA is as follows: TGCGCCAGCAGCTTGCTAGAATCTTATGAGCAGTTCTTC. It is translated as CASSLLESYEQFF.